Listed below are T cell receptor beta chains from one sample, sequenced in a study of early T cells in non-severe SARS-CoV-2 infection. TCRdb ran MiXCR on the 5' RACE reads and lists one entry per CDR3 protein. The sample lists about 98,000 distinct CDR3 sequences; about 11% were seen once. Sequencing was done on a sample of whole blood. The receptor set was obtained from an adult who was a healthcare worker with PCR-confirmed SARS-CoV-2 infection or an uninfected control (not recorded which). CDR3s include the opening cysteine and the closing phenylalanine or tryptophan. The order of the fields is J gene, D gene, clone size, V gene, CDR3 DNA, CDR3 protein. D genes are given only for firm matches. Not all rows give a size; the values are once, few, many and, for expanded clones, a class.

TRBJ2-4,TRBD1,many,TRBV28,TGTGCCAGCCGGCGGGACAGGGGGACCAAAAACATTCAGTACTTC,CASRRDRGTKNIQYF
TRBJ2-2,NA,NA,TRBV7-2,TGTGCCAGCAGATCTATTAACACCGGGGAGCTGTTTTTT,CASRSINTGELFF
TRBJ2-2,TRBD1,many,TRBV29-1,TGCAGCGTGGACTCGGACAGGGTAGAAGGGGAGCTGTTTTTT,CSVDSDRVEGELFF
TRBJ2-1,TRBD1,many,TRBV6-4,TGTGCCAGCCTGGACAGGGGGCTGTTTAGTGAGCAGTTCTTC,CASLDRGLFSEQFF
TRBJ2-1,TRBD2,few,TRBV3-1,TGTGCCAGCAGGCCTAGCGGGAGGGCCTACAATGAGCAGTTCTTC,CASRPSGRAYNEQFF
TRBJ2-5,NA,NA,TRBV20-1,TGCAGTGCTAGAGATCCCCGGAAAACGGAGACCCAGTACTTC,CSARDPRKTETQYF
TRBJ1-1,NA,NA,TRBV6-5,TGTGCCAGTTCAAACATGAACACTGAAGCTTTCTTT,CASSNMNTEAFF
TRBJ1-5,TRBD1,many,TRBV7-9,TGTGCCAGCAGCTCCGGGACAGGGTCGAATCAGCCCCAGCATTTT,CASSSGTGSNQPQHF
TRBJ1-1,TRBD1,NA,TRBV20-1,TGCAGTGCTATATCCACAACAGGGGGGGCTGAAGCTTTCTTT,CSAISTTGGAEAFF
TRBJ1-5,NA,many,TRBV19,TGTGCGGCAGGCCAAAATCAGCCCCAGCATTTT,CAAGQNQPQHF
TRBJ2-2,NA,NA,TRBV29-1,TGCAGCGGTACAGGTCCAGGAGGCGGGGAGCTGTTTTTT,CSGTGPGGGELFF
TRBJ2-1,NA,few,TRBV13,TGTGCCAGCAGCATTACACCCTACAATGAGCAGTTCTTC,CASSITPYNEQFF
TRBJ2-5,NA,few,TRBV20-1,TGCAGTGCTAGGAGTAGGAGGGAGACCCAGTACTTC,CSARSRRETQYF
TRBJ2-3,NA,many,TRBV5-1,TGCGCCAGCAGGTCCCGCACAGATACGCAGTATTTT,CASRSRTDTQYF
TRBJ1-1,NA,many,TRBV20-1,TGCAGTGCTCCCGACACGACCTCAGAGGCTTTCTTT,CSAPDTTSEAFF
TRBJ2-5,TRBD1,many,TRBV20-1,TGCAGTGCTAGAGGGCGCAGGGGGCAAGAGACCCAGTACTTC,CSARGRRGQETQYF
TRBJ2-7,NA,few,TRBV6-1,TGTGCCAGCAGTGAAGGAAAAAAAGACAAAGTCTACGAGCAGTACTTC,CASSEGKKDKVYEQYF
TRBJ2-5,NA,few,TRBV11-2,TGTGCCAGCAGCTTGGGGAGGACAGCGGAGACCCAGTACTTC,CASSLGRTAETQYF
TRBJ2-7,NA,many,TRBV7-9,TGTGCCAGCAGCTTAGCAGGGGTGAACTACGAGCAGTACTTC,CASSLAGVNYEQYF
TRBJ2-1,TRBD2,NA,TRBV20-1,TGCAGTGCTAGAGATCGCCGGGGGGGTTTCTACAATGAGCAGTTCTTC,CSARDRRGGFYNEQFF
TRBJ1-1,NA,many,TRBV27,TGTGCCAGCAAGGTAACGGTGAACACTGAAGCTTTCTTT,CASKVTVNTEAFF
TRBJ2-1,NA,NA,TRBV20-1,TGCAGTTCCTGGGACTTAGACAATGAGCAGTTCTTC,CSSWDLDNEQFF
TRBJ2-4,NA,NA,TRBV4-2,TGTGCCAGCAGCCAAGAAGACCCCCAGGGCATTCAGTACTTC,CASSQEDPQGIQYF
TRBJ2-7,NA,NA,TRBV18,TGTGCCAGCTCACCACCTAGCTTTTACGAGCAGTACTTC,CASSPPSFYEQYF
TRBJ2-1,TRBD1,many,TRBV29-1,TGCAGCGTTGTTGGGGCAAGGGGGCCCTCGGATGAGCAGTTCTTC,CSVVGARGPSDEQFF